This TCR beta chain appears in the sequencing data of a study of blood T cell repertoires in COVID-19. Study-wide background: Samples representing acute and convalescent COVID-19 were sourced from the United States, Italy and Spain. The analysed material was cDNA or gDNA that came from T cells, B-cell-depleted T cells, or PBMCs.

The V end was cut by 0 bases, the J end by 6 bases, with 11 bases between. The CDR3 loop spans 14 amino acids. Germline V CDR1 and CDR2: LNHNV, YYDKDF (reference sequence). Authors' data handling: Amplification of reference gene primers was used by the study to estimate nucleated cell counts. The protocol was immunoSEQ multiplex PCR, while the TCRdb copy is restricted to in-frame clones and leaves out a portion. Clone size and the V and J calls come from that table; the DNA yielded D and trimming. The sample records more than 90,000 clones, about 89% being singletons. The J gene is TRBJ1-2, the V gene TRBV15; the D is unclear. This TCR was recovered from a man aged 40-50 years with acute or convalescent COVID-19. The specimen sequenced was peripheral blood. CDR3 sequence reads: CATSRDPVNDGYTF. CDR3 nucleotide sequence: TGTGCCACCAGCAGAGACCCGGTAAACGATGGCTACACCTTC.